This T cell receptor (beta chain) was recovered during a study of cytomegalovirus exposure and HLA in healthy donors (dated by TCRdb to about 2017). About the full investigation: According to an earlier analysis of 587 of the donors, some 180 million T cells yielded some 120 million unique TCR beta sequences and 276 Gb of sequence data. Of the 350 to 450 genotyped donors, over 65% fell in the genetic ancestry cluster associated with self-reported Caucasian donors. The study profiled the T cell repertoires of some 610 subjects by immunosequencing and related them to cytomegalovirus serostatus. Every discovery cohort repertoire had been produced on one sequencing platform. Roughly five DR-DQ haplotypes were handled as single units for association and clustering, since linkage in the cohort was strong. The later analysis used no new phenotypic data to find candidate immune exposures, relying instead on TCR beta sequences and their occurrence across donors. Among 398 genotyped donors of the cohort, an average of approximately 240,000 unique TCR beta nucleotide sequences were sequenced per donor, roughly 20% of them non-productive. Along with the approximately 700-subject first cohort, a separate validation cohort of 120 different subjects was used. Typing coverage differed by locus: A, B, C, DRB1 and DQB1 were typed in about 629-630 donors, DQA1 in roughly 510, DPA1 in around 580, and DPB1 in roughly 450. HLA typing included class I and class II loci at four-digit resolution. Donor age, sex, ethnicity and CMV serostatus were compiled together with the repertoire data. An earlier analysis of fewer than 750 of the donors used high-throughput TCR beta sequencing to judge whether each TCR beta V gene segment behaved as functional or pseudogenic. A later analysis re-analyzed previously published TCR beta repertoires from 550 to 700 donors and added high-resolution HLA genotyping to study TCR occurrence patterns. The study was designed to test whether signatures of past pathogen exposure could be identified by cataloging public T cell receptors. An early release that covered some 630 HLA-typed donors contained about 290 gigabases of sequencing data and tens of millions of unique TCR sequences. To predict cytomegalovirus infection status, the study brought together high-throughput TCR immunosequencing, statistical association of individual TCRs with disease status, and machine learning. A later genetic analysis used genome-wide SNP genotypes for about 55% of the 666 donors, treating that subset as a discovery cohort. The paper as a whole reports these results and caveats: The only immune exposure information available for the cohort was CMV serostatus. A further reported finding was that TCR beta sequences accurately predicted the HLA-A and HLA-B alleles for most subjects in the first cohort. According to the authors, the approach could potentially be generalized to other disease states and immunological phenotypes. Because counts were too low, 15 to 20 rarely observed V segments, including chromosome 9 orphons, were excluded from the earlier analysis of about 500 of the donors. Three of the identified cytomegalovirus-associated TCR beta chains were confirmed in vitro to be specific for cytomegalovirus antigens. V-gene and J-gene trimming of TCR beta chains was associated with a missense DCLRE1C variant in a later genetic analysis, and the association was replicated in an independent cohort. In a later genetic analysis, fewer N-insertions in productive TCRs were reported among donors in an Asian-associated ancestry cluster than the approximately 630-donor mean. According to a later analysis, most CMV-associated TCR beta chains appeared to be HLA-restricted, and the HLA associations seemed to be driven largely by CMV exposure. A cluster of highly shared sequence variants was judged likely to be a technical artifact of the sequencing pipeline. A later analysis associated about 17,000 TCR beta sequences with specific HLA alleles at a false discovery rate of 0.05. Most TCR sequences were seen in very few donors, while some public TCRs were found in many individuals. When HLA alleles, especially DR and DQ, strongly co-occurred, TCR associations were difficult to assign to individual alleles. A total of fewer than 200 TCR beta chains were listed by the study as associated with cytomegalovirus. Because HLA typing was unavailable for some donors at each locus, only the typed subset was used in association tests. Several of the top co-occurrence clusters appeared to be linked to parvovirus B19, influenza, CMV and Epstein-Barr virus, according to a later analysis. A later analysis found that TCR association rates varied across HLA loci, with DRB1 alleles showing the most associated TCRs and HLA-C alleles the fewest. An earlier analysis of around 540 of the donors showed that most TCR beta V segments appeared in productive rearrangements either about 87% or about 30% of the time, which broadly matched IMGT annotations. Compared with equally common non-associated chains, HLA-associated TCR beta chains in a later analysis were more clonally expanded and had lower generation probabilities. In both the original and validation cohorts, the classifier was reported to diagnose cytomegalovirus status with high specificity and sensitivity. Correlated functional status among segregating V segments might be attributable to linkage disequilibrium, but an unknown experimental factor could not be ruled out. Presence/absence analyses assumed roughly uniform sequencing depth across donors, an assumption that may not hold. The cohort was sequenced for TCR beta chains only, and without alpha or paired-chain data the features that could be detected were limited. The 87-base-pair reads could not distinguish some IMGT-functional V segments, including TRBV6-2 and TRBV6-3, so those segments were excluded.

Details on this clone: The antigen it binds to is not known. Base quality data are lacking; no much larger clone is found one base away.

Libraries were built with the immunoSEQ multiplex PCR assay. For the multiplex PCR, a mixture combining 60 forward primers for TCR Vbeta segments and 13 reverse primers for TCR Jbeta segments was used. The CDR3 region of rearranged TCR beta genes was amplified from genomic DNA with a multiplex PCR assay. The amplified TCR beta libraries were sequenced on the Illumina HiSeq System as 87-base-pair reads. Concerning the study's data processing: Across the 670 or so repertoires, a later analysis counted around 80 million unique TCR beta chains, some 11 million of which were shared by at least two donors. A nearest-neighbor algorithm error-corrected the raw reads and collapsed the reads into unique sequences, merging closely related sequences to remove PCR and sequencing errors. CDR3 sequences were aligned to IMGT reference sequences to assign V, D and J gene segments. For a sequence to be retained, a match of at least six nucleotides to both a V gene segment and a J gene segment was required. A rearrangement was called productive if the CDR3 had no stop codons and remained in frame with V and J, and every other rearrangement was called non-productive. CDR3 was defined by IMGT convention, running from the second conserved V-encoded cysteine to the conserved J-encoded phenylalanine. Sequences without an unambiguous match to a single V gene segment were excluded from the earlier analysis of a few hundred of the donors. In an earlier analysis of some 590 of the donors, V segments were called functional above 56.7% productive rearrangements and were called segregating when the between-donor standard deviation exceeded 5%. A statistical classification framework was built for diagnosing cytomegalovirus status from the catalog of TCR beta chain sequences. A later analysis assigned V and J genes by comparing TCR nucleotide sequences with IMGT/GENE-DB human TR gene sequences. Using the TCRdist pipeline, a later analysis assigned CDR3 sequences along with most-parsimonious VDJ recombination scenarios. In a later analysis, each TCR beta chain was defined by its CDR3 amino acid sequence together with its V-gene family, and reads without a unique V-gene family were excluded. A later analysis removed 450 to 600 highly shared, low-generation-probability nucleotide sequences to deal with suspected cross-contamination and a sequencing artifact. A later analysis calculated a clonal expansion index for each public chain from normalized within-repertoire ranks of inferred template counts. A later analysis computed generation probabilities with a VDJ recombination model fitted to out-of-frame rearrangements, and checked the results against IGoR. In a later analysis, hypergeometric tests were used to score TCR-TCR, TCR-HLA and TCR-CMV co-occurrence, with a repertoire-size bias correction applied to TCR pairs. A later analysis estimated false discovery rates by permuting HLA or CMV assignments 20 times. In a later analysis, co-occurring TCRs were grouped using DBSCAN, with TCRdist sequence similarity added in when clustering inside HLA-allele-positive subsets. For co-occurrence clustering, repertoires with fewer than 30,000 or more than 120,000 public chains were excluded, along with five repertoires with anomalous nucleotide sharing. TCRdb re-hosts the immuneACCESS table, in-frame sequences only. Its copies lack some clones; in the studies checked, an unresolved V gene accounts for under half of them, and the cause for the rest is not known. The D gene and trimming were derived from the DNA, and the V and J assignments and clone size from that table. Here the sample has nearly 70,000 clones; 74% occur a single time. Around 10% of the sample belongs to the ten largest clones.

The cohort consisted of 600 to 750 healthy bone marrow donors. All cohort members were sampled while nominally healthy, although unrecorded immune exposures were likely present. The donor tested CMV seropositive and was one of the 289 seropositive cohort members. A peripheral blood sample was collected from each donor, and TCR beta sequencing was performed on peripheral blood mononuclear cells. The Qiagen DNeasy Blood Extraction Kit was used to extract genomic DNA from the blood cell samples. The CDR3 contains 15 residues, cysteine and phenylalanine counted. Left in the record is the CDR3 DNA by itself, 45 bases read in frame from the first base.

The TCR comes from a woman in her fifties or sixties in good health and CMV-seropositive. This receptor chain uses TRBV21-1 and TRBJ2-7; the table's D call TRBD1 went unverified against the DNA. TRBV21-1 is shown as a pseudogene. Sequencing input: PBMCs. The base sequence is TGTGCCAGCAGCAAAGGGACAGGGGAGCCCTACGAGCAGTACTTC. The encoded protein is CASSKGTGEPYEQYF.